This T cell receptor (beta chain) derives from a study of T cells after somatic rescue of genetic block. Only in-frame clones appear in the TCRdb table, and some are missing; sequencing was by immunoSEQ multiplex PCR. The sample includes about 67,000 clones, 92% seen only once; the top ten take about 3%. Germline CDR1 is SGHAT and CDR2 is FQNNGV. CDR3 size: 16 residues. V lost 3 bases, J lost 4 bases, and 16 bases lay in between. The clonotype originates from a middle-aged man. The chain couples TRBV11-2 to TRBJ2-1; a possible D gene is TRBD2 (5 bases). The specimen sequenced was peripheral blood mononuclear cells (PBMCs). The CDR3 region has the DNA TGTGCCAGCAGCTTGATCGGGAACCCCTCGTACAATGAGCAGTTCTTC. Protein: CASSLIGNPSYNEQFF.